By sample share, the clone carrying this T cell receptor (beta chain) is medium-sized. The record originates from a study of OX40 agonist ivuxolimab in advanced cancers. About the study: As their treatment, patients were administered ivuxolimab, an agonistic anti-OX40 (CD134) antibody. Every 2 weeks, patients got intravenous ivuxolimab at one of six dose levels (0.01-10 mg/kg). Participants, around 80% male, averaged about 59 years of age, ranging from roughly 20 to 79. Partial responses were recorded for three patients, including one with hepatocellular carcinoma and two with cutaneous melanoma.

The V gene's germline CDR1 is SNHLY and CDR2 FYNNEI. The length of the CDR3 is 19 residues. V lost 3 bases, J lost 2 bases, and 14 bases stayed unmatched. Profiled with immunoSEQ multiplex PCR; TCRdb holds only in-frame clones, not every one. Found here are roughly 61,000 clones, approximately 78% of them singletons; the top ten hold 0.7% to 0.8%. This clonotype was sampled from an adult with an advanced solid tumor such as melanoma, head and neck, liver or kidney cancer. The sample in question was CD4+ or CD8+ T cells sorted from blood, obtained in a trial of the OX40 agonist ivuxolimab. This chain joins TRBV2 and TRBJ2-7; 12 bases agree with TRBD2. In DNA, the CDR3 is TGTGCCAGCAGTGAGGACCTGGGACTAGCGGGTATCCTCACCTACGAGCAGTACTTC. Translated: CASSEDLGLAGILTYEQYF. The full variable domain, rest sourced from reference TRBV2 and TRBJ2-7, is EPEVTQTPSHQVTQMGQEVILRCVPISNHLYFYWYRQILGQKVEFLVSFYNNEISEKSEIFDDQFSVERPDGSNFTLKIRSTKLEDSAMYFCASSEDLGLAGILTYEQYFGPGTRLTVT.